This TCR beta chain derives from a study of blood T cell repertoires in COVID-19. Study context: The United States, Italy and Spain were the sources of the acute and convalescent COVID-19 samples.

In the original workflow: Amplifying reference gene primers gave estimates of nucleated cell counts. TCRdb keeps only in-frame clones here, not all; method: immunoSEQ multiplex PCR. The V and J calls and the clone size are those of that table, but D and trimming were determined from the DNA. The sample has a few hundred thousand clones, roughly four fifths seen once. The CDR3 runs 15 residues. Germline V lookup: CDR1 KGHSH, CDR2 LQKENI. The V end was cut by 6 bases, the J end by 3 bases, with 17 bases between. Specimen: peripheral blood. The sequence was collected from a person aged 65 to 85 with COVID-19, enrolled during active disease. The chain couples TRBV18 to TRBJ1-1; maybe TRBD1 (6 bases). For the CDR3, the DNA is TGTGCCAGCTCGCACTCGACAGGTGAGCACACTGAAGCTTTCTTT. This translates into CASSHSTGEHTEAFF. Supplemented by reference TRBV18 and TRBJ1-1, the full variable domain reads NAGVMQNPRHLVRRRGQEARLRCSPMKGHSHVYWYRQLPEEGLKFMVYLQKENIIDESGMPKERFSAEFPKEGPSILRIQQVVRGDSAAYFCASSHSTGEHTEAFFGQGTRLTVV.